This TCR beta chain emerged from a study of blood T cell repertoires in COVID-19. Overall study: Samples of COVID-19 (acute and convalescent) were obtained from the United States, Italy and Spain.

The CDR3 is 17 residues long. Germline V gene sequence: CDR1 SGHVS, CDR2 FQNEAQ. V lost 2 bases and J 1 base, leaving 17 bases between the germline ends. Seattle patient enrollment occurred during active infection, with longitudinal follow-up thereafter. Repertoires were generated with immunoSEQ multiplex PCR, while TCRdb's copy carries only in-frame clones and drops some. The sample records 25,000 to 30,000 clones, approximately 83% being singletons. The specimen was peripheral blood. This sequence originates from a woman at least 80 years old with COVID-19, enrolled during active disease. The chain employs TRBV7-8 and TRBJ1-1, with D possibly TRBD1 on 5 matching bases. CDR3: CASSLQGLVATNTEAFF. The CDR3 nucleotides read TGTGCCAGCAGCTTACAGGGTCTCGTTGCTACGAACACTGAAGCTTTCTTT.